This T cell receptor (beta chain) originates from a study of cytomegalovirus exposure and HLA in healthy donors. The wider study: Earlier results showed roughly 120 million unique TCR beta sequences derived from approximately 170 million T cells. Early release data held about 92 million unique TCRs from HLA-typed donors.

Trimming took 3 bases from V and 4 from J, leaving 10 bases between them. The germline V gene encodes CDR1 SGHRS and CDR2 YFSETQ. The CDR3 loop spans 13 amino acids. Primers for the PCR totalled 60 Vbeta and 13 Jbeta. Libraries were prepared by immunoSEQ multiplex PCR; TCRdb keeps only in-frame clonotypes and omits some of them. The sample holds around 180,000 clones, more than 70% seen once. The chain has TRBV5-1 and TRBJ1-1, with D uncertain. Sequences were obtained from PBMCs. The sequence was collected from a girl under 18 in good health and CMV-seronegative. CDR3 nucleotide sequence: TGCGCCAGCAGCTCCTCCGAGAGCACTGAAGCTTTCTTT. Translated, it gives CASSSSESTEAFF. Drawing the rest from reference TRBV5-1 and TRBJ1-1, the complete variable domain is KAGVTQTPRYLIKTRGQQVTLSCSPISGHRSVSWYQQTPGQGLQFLFEYFSETQRNKGNFPGRFSGRQFSNSRSEMNVSTLELGDSALYLCASSSSESTEAFFGQGTRLTVV.